This T cell receptor (beta chain) was documented in a study of blood T cell repertoires in COVID-19. Study as a whole: T cells, B-cell-depleted T cells, or PBMCs provided the cDNA or gDNA that served as material.

In the original analysis: Reference gene primer amplification gave nucleated cell count estimates. Profiled with immunoSEQ multiplex PCR; TCRdb holds only in-frame clones, not every one. The V and J calls and clone size were taken over from that table, and D and trimming were inferred from the DNA. Of 250,000 to 350,000 clones in the sample, about nine tenths were seen once. Recovered Cohort 3 donors showed two negative PCRs, clearance, or symptom resolution. Germline trimming cut 3 bases from V and 5 bases from J; bases unmatched to any gene: 8. This CDR3 comprises 16 residues. Germline CDR1 reads KGHSH; CDR2 reads LQKENI.

Material for sequencing was PBMCs or T cells enriched from blood (not recorded which). This receptor was taken from a woman between 45 and 65 years old who had recovered from COVID-19. The chain uses TRBV18 and TRBJ2-5, with 11 positions matching TRBD2. CDR3: CASSPPTTSGSETQYF. CDR3 bases: TGTGCCAGCTCACCGCCTACAACTAGCGGGAGTGAGACCCAGTACTTC.